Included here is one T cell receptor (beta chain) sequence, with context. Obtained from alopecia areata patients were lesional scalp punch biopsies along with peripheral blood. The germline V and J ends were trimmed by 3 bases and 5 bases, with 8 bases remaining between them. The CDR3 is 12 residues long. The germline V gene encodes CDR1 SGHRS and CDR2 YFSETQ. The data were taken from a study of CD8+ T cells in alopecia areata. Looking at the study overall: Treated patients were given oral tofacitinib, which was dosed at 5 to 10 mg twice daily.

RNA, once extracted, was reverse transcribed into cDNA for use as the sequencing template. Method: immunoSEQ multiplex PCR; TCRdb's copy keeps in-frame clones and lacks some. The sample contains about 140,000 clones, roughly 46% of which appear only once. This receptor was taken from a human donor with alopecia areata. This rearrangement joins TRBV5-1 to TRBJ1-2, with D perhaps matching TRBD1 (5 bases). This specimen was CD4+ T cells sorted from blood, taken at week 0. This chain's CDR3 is CASSSTEYGYTF. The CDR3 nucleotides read TGCGCCAGCAGCTCGACAGAGTATGGCTACACCTTC.